A selection of T cell receptor beta chains follows, all from one sample in a study of blood T cell repertoires in COVID-19. Only in-frame clones appear in the TCRdb table, and some are missing; sequencing was by immunoSEQ multiplex PCR. Seen here are 150,000 or so clones, about four fifths observed once, and the top ten hold about 29%. Sequenced input: peripheral blood. These receptors all come from a woman aged 60-75 years with acute or convalescent COVID-19. Both conserved end residues are trimmed from each CDR3. The order of the fields is J gene, V gene, CDR3 protein.

J: TRBJ1-1; V: TRBV19; CDR3: ASTGSRTNTEAF
J: TRBJ2-1; V: TRBV19; CDR3: ASSPAGTGGDNEQF
J: TRBJ2-7; V: TRBV18; CDR3: ASSPPTSRGVGEQY
J: TRBJ1-2; V: TRBV3-1/TRBV3-2; CDR3: ASSQTGGYGYT
J: TRBJ1-3; V: TRBV5-1; CDR3: ASSQGPSLVQSAIY
J: TRBJ1-2; V: TRBV19; CDR3: ASSPGDRGFSYT
J: TRBJ1-4; V: TRBV7-9; CDR3: ASSLSLSGRLNEKLF
J: TRBJ2-2; V: TRBV5-4; CDR3: ASSFPTGGTGELF
J: TRBJ1-5; V: TRBV7-9; CDR3: ASSLATGNQPQH
J: TRBJ2-6; V: TRBV7-8; CDR3: ASSSNRDRGLSGANVLT
J: TRBJ1-6; V: TRBV19; CDR3: ASSVDSISYNSPLH
J: TRBJ2-2; V: TRBV7-9; CDR3: ASSSGQVSGQTRELF
J: TRBJ2-5; V: TRBV5-6; CDR3: ASSPPGRETQY
J: TRBJ1-3; V: TRBV3-1/TRBV3-2; CDR3: ASSQDGDRVSGNTIY
J: TRBJ2-2; V: TRBV18; CDR3: ASSPRGLTNTGELF
J: TRBJ2-1; V: TRBV27; CDR3: ASSLGGLVSNEQF
J: TRBJ1-6; V: TRBV6-5; CDR3: ASQRQPDNSPLH
J: TRBJ2-7; V: TRBV4-2; CDR3: ASSLYSGGYEQY
J: TRBJ1-5; V: TRBV9; CDR3: ASSARGEGYQPQH
J: TRBJ1-2; V: TRBV6-5; CDR3: ASENSYGYT
J: TRBJ2-7; V: TRBV30; CDR3: AWSPGTSYEQY
J: TRBJ2-7; V: TRBV10-3; CDR3: AIRASGGLIRYEQY
J: TRBJ1-4; V: TRBV5-1; CDR3: ASSLGGTGSEKLF
J: TRBJ2-5; V: TRBV7-6; CDR3: ASSLGLASRETQY
J: TRBJ2-3; V: TRBV24-1; CDR3: ATSVPGGDTQY
J: TRBJ2-6; V: TRBV11-2; CDR3: ASSFGGSGANVLT
J: TRBJ2-1; V: TRBV4-1; CDR3: ASSQVTSGGADEQF
J: TRBJ1-2; V: TRBV5-1; CDR3: ASSLGGSSGYT
J: TRBJ1-2; V: TRBV4-1; CDR3: ASSQAGQLIQTFYGYT
J: TRBJ1-5; V: TRBV4-1; CDR3: ASSRYNTQGRGNQPQH
J: TRBJ1-1; V: TRBV5-1; CDR3: ASSLSGTGNTEAF
J: TRBJ2-6; V: TRBV5-6; CDR3: ASSLYRGEVAGANVLT
J: TRBJ2-5; V: TRBV4-2; CDR3: ASSQEGTRTGGETQY